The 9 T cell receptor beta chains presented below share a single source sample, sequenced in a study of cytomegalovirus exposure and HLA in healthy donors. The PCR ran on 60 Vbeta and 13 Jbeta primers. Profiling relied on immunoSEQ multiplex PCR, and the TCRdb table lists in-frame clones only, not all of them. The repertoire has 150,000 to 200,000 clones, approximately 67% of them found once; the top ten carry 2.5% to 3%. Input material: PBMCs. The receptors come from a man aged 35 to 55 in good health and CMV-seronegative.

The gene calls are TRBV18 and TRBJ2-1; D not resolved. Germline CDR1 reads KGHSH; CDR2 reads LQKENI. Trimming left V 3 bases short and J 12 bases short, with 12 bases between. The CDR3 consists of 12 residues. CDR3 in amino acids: CASSPTLLGQFF. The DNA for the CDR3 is TGTGCCAGCTCACCGACTCTACTGGGGCAGTTCTTC.

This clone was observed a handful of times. CDR3 nucleotides: TGTGCCAGCACGGGGCTGGGGGGGGAGTACGAGCAGTACTTC. It specifies CASTGLGGEYEQYF. J is TRBJ2-5 and V is TRBV5-4; 7 positions agree with TRBD2. The J call may be wrong; the DNA end is better matched by TRBJ2-7. Germline CDR1 SGHNT, CDR2 YYREEE (reference sequence). The CDR3 is 14 residues long.

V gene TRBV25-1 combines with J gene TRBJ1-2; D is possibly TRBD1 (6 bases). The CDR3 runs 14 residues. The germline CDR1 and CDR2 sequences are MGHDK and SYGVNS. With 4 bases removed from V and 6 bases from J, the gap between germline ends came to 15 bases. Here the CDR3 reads CASSADQGSDGYTF. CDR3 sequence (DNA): TGTGCCAGCAGTGCCGATCAGGGGTCGGATGGCTACACCTTC.

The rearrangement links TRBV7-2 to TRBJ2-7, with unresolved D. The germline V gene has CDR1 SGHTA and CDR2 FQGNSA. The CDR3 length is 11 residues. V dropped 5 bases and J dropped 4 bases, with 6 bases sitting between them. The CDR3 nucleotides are TGTGCCAGCAGCCGACTTTACGAGCAGTACTTC. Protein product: CASSRLYEQYF.

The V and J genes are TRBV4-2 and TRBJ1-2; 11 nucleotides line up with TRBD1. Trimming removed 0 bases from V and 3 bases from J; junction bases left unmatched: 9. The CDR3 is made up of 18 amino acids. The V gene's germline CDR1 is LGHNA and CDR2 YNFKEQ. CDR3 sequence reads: CASSQDLGQGAFYYGYTF. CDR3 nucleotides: TGTGCCAGCAGCCAAGATCTTGGACAGGGGGCCTTTTACTATGGCTACACCTTC.

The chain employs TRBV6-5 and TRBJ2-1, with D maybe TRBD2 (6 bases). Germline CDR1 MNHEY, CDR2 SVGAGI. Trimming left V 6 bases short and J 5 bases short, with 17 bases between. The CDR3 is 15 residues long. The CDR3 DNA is TGTGCCAGCAGCCGAGTGGCAGGGACTCACAATGAGCAGTTCTTC. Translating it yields CASSRVAGTHNEQFF.

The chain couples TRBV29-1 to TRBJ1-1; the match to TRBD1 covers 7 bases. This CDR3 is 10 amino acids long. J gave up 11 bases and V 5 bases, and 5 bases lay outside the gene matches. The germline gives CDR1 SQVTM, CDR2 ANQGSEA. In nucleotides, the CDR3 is TGCAGCGTTATGGACAGGAATGCTTTCTTT. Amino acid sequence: CSVMDRNAFF.

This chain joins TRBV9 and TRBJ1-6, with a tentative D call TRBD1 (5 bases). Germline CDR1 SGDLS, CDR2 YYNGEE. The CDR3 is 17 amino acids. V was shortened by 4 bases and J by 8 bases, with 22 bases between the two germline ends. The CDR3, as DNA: TGTGCCAGCAGCCCCTCCCCCGGCAGGGTTGATGATTCACCCCTCCACTTT. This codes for CASSPSPGRVDDSPLHF.

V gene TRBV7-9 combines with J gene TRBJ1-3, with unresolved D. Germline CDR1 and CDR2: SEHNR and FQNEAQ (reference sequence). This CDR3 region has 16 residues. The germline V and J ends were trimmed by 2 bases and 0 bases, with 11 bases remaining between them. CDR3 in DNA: TGTGCCAGCAGCTTAAGAGGACGGGACTCTGGAAACACCATATATTTT. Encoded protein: CASSLRGRDSGNTIYF.